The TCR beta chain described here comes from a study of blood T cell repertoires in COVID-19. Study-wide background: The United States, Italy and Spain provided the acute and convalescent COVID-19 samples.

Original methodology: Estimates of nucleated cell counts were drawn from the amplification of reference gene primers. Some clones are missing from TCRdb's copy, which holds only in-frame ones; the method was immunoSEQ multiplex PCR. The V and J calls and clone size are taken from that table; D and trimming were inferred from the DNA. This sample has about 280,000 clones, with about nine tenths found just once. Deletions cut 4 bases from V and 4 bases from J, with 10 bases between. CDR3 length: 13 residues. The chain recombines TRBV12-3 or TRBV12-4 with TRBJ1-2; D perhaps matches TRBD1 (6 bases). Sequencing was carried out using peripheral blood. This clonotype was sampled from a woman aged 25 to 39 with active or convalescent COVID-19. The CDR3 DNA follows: TGTGCCAGCAGTTCCGGACAGCCCTATGGCTACACCTTC. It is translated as CASSSGQPYGYTF.